These T cell receptor beta chains were read from a single sample in a study of cytomegalovirus exposure and HLA in healthy donors. Generated by immunoSEQ multiplex PCR, the TCRdb table keeps only in-frame clones and is missing some. The sample consists of fewer than 110,000 clones, around three quarters of them appearing once. What was sequenced was PBMCs. All receptors derive from a man aged 50 or older in good health and CMV-seropositive. Both conserved end residues are part of each CDR3. D genes are given only for firm matches. Clone size is given for some rows only: seen once, a few or many times, or a class if the clone is expanded.

once,TRBJ1-6,TRBV11-2,TRBD1,CASSTRQGPSSPLHF,TGTGCCAGCAGCACTCGACAGGGGCCGTCCTCACCCCTCCACTTT
few,TRBJ2-2,TRBV6-9,TRBD1,CASGEQGDVGELFF,TGTGCCAGCGGTGAACAGGGGGATGTCGGGGAGCTGTTTTTT
.,TRBJ2-6,TRBV28,.,CASHGLITGANVLTF,TGTGCCAGTCACGGACTTATAACTGGGGCCAACGTCCTGACTTTC
.,TRBJ2-1,TRBV7-9,TRBD2,CASSSQREGLHEQFF,TGTGCCAGCAGCTCCCAGCGGGAGGGCCTACATGAGCAGTTCTTC
.,TRBJ2-1,TRBV7-7,TRBD2,CASSMGLAGGGNEQFF,TGTGCCAGCAGCATGGGACTAGCGGGAGGTGGAAATGAGCAGTTCTTC
.,TRBJ1-5,TRBV27,TRBD1,CAVAGTVNQPQHF,TGTGCCGTCGCCGGGACAGTCAATCAGCCCCAGCATTTT
.,TRBJ2-5,TRBV30,TRBD1,CAWSSRTGVIQETQYF,TGTGCCTGGAGTTCAAGGACAGGGGTAATCCAAGAGACCCAGTACTTC
.,TRBJ2-1,TRBV5-6,.,CASELRLATLGGQFF,TGTGCCAGTGAATTACGGCTAGCTACTCTGGGGGGGCAGTTCTTC
few,TRBJ2-7,TRBV5-1,TRBD1,CASSLGQGAEQYF,TGCGCCAGCAGCTTGGGGCAGGGGGCTGAGCAGTACTTC
.,TRBJ2-7,TRBV5-1,.,CASRDGTGEQYF,TGCGCCAGCAGGGACGGGACTGGTGAGCAGTACTTC
.,TRBJ2-1,TRBV6-5,TRBD2,CASRTSGSYNEQFF,TGTGCCAGCAGAACTAGCGGATCCTACAATGAGCAGTTCTTC
few,TRBJ2-7,TRBV14,.,CASSQVTNEQYF,TGTGCCAGCAGCCAAGTAACAAACGAGCAGTACTTC
.,TRBJ2-2,TRBV4-3,TRBD2,CASSQGLAGITGELFF,TGCGCCAGCAGCCAGGGACTAGCGGGCATCACCGGGGAGCTGTTTTTT
.,TRBJ2-5,TRBV2,TRBD2,CASSGLAGEETQYF,TGTGCCAGCAGTGGACTAGCGGGAGAAGAGACCCAGTACTTC
.,TRBJ1-1,TRBV28,TRBD1,CASSYQRQGAFF,TGTGCCAGCAGTTATCAAAGACAGGGAGCTTTCTTT
once,TRBJ2-5,TRBV5-1,TRBD1,CASSLEGQRQETQYF,TGCGCCAGCAGCTTGGAGGGACAGAGACAAGAGACCCAGTACTTC
once,TRBJ2-3,TRBV9,TRBD2,CASSVGASGSTDTQYF,TGTGCCAGCAGCGTAGGGGCTAGCGGAAGCACAGATACGCAGTATTTT
.,TRBJ2-1,TRBV6-1,TRBD2,CASSELGLASSYNEQFF,TGTGCCAGCAGTGAATTAGGACTAGCGAGCTCCTACAATGAGCAGTTCTTC
once,TRBJ2-7,TRBV7-2,.,CASSNTGQLSYEQYF,TGTGCCAGCAGCAACACGGGACAACTCTCCTACGAGCAGTACTTC
.,TRBJ1-5,TRBV6-5,TRBD1,CASSVGTGSQPQHF,TGTGCCAGCAGCGTAGGGACAGGGAGTCAGCCCCAGCATTTT
.,TRBJ2-5,TRBV11-3,.,CASSLGVGGQETQYF,TGTGCCAGCAGCTTAGGGGTGGGCGGGCAAGAGACCCAGTACTTC
once,TRBJ2-7,TRBV19,TRBD2,CASSKGTNYEQYF,TGTGCCAGTAGTAAAGGGACTAACTACGAGCAGTACTTC
.,TRBJ2-7,TRBV5-1,TRBD2,CASSLPPQRGGFSYEQYF,TGCGCCAGCAGCTTACCCCCCCAACGCGGGGGGTTCTCCTACGAGCAGTACTTC
.,TRBJ1-4,TRBV28,TRBD1,CASSPPDRVNEKLFF,TGTGCCAGCAGTCCCCCTGACAGGGTGAATGAAAAACTGTTTTTT
.,TRBJ2-6,TRBV7-3,.,CASSLAARGASGANVLTF,TGTGCCAGCAGCTTAGCCGCCAGGGGGGCTTCTGGGGCCAACGTCCTGACTTTC